This T cell receptor beta chain was sequenced during a study of blood T cell repertoires in COVID-19. Across the whole study: The cDNA or gDNA used as material had been derived from T cells, B-cell-depleted T cells, or PBMCs.

Between the trimmed V and J ends, which lost 1 base and 7 bases, there was a span of 16 bases. The CDR3 length is 15 residues. The germline gives CDR1 LGHDT, CDR2 YNNKEL (reference sequence). In the original analysis: Researchers report that nucleated cell counts were estimated from reference gene primer amplification. Produced via immunoSEQ multiplex PCR; TCRdb's table is partial and in-frame only. The DNA was the basis for D and trimming; V, J and clone size are from that table. The table shows 340,000 or so clones, with about 86% occurring only once. The chain joins TRBV3-1 (or the pseudogene TRBV3-2) to TRBJ1-2; a weak D match, TRBD1 (6 bases). The sequence came from a young man with active or convalescent COVID-19. Source material: peripheral blood. CDR3 protein: CASSQGSVGARGYTF. The CDR3 DNA sequence: TGTGCCAGCAGCCAAGGGTCGGTGGGGGCACGTGGCTACACCTTC.